The clone carrying this T cell receptor beta chain was found a few times. This record comes from a study of CD8+ T cells in alopecia areata. Study overall: Oral tofacitinib, 5 to 10 mg twice daily, was given in an open-label trial. Tofacitinib therapy took 6 to 18 months; 6 months off drug came after.

The CDR3 runs 16 residues. The ends were cut back, 3 bases at V and 0 bases at J, with 17 bases in the middle. The V gene's germline CDR1 is SQVTM and CDR2 ANQGSEA. RNA, once extracted, was reverse transcribed into cDNA for use as the sequencing template. Only in-frame clones appear in the TCRdb table, and some are missing; sequencing was by immunoSEQ multiplex PCR. This sample has some 200,000 clones, with over 50% found just once. Alopecia areata patients gave lesional scalp punch biopsies and peripheral blood samples. The clonotype was recovered from a human donor with alopecia areata. V and J are TRBV29-1 and TRBJ1-2, with D maybe TRBD1 (6 bases). The source material was CD4+ T cells sorted from blood, sampled at week 0. CDR3 loop: CSVETRGRVSNYGYTF. The CDR3 nucleotides read TGCAGCGTTGAGACCAGGGGACGAGTTTCTAACTATGGCTACACCTTC.